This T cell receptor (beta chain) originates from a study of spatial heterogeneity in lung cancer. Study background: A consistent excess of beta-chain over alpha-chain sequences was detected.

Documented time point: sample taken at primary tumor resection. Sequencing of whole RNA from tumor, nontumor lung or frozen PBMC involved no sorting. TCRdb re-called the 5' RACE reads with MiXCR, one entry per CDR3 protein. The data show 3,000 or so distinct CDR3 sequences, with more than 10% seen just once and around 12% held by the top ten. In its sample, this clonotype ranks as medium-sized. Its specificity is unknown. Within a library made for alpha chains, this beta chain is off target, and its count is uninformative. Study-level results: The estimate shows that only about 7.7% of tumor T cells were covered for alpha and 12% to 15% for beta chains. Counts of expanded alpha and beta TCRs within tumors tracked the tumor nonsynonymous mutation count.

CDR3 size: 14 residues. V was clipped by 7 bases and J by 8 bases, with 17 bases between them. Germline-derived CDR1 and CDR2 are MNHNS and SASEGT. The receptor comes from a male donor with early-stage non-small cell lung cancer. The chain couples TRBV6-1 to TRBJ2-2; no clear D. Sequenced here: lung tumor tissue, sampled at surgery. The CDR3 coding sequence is TGTGCCAGCACGCCGACCCCGTTTGAAGGGGAGCTGTTTTTT. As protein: CASTPTPFEGELFF.